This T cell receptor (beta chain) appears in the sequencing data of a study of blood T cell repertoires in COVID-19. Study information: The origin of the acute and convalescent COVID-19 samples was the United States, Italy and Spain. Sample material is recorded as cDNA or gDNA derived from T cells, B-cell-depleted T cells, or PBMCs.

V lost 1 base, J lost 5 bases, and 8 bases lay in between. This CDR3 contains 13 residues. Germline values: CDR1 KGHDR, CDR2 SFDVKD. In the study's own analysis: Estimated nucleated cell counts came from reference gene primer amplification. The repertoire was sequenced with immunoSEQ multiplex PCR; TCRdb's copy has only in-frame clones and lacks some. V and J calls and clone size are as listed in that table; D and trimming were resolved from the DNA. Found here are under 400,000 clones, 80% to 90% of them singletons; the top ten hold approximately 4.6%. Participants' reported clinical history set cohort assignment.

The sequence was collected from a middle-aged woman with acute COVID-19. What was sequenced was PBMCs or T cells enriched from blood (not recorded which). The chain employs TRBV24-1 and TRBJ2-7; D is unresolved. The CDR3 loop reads CATSDFGADEQYF. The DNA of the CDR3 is TGTGCCACCAGTGATTTTGGAGCCGACGAGCAGTACTTC.